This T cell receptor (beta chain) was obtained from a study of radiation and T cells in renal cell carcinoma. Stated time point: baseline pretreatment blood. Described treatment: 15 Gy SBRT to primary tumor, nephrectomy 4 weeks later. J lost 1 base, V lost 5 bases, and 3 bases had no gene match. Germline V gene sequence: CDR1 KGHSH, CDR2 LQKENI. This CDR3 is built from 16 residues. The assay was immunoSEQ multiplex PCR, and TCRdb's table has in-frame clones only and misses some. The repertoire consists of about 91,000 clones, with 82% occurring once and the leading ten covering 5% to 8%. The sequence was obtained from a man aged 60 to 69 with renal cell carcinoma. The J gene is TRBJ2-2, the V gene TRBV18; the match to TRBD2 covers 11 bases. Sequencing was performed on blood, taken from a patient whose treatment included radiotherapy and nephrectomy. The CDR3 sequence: CASSSGTSGNTGELFF. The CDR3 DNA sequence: TGTGCCAGCTCATCGGGGACTAGCGGGAACACCGGGGAGCTGTTTTTT.